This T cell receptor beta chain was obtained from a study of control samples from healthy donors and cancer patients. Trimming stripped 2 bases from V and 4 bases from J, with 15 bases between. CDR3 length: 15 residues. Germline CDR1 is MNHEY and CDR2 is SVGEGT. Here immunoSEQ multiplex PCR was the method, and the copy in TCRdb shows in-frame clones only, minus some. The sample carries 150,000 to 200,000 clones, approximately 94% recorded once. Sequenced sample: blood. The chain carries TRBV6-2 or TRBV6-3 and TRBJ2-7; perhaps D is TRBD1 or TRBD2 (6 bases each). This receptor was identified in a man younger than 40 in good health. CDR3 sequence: CASSYLAGGRYEQYF. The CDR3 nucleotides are TGTGCCAGCAGTTACCTCGCCGGGGGCCGGTACGAGCAGTACTTC.